This record covers a single TCR beta chain. As yet, its antigen is unknown. Using immunoSEQ multiplex PCR, the repertoire was profiled, and TCRdb retains in-frame clones only, with some absent. The sample shows over 110,000 clones, roughly 93% of them seen only once. This CDR3 contains 14 residues. Germline V gives CDR1 SQVTM, CDR2 ANQGSEA. Between the trimmed V and J ends, which lost 3 bases and 4 bases, there was a span of 12 bases. The data originate from a study of T cell responses to AZD1222 COVID-19 vaccine. Whole-study findings and limits: Baseline testing showed seropositivity in only six AZD1222 recipients. Clonal diversity may have been underestimated, and the donors were mostly white British, with more females than males. Repertoires were sampled only after the peak T cell response.

Sequences were derived from peripheral blood, sampled after recovery from COVID-19. The source is an adult who had recovered from COVID-19. This chain links TRBV29-1 with TRBJ2-2; D may be TRBD1 (5 bases). CDR3 bases: TGCAGCGTTGAGGACAATACGGCCACCGGGGAGCTGTTTTTT. This encodes CSVEDNTATGELFF.